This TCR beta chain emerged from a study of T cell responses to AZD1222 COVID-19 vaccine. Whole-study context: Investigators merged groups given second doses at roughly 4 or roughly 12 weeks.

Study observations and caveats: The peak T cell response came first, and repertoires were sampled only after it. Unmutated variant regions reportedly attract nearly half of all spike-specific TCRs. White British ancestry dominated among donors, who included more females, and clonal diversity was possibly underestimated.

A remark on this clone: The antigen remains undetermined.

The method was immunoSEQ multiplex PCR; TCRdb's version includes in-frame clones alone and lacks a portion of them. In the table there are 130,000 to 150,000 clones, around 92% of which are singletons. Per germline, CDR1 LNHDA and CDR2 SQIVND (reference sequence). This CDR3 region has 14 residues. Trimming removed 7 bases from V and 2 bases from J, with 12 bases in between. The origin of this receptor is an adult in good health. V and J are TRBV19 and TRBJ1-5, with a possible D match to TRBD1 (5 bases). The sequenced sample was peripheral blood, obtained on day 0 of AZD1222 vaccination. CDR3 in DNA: TGTGCCAGTAATTGGGGCCTGGGCAATCAGCCCCAGCATTTT. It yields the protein CASNWGLGNQPQHF.